This is a list of T cell receptor beta chains from one sample in a study of T cell repertoires in cytomegalovirus infection. For these TCRs, the target antigens are not known. TCRdb fed the reads into MiXCR, producing one record per CDR3 protein. This repertoire shows about 740,000 distinct CDR3 sequences, roughly 33% found once; its top ten account for 18%. Here the sequenced sample was cultured PBMCs, taken from culture after CMV antigen stimulation. All receptors come from a human donor in good health (CMV status not recorded). Some clones in this sample may be carry-over from other donors' samples. Both conserved end residues are part of each CDR3. The D gene is left open where the match is weak. Not all rows give a size; the values are once, few, many and, for expanded clones, a class.

TRBJ1-4,TRBV4-1,.,few,13,TGCGCCAGCCGCGCCTCGGGGAGTGAAAAACTGTTTTTT,CASRASGSEKLFF
TRBJ2-1,TRBV15,.,.,17,TGTGCCACCGCCCCGGACACGCTTAGGCTAATTAACAATGAGCAGTTCTTC,CATAPDTLRLINNEQFF
TRBJ1-1,TRBV20-1,TRBD1,.,14,TGCAGTGCGGAGGGACAGACCATGAACACTGAAGCTTTCTTT,CSAEGQTMNTEAFF
TRBJ2-1,TRBV20-1,TRBD1,.,14,TGCAGTGCTAGCCCCGGGACAGGTCTCAATGAGCAGTTCTTC,CSASPGTGLNEQFF
TRBJ1-1,TRBV6-1,TRBD1,.,18,TGTGCCAGCAGTTCCCCGGACAGGCACGGAACGTTGAACACTGAAGCTTTCTTT,CASSSPDRHGTLNTEAFF
TRBJ2-5,TRBV20-1,TRBD2,.,16,TGCAGTGCTTCCCCGTTGGTAGCGGGGGGCGGGGAGACCCAGTACTTC,CSASPLVAGGGETQYF
TRBJ2-5,TRBV6-6,TRBD2,.,16,TGTGCCAGCACCTCGGGACTAGGGGGGTTCCAAGAGACCCAGTACTTC,CASTSGLGGFQETQYF
TRBJ1-6,TRBV4-1,TRBD1,.,14,TGCGCCAGCAGCCAGACAGGGGGCGCTTCACCCCTCCACTTT,CASSQTGGASPLHF
TRBJ1-3,TRBV11-2,.,.,12,TGTGCCAGCAAAAAGGATGGAAACACCATATATTTT,CASKKDGNTIYF
TRBJ2-7,TRBV6-6,TRBD2,.,15,TGTGCCAGCAGTTACTATAGCGGGAGGGCTTCCGAGCAGTACTTC,CASSYYSGRASEQYF
TRBJ1-5,TRBV12-3/TRBV12-4,.,few,17,TGTGCCAGCAGTCGAAGGGGATACGGATATAGCAATCAGCCCCAGCATTTT,CASSRRGYGYSNQPQHF
TRBJ2-3,TRBV7-8,TRBD2,.,16,TGTGCCAGCAGCGCTGGGACTAGCGGGCCCACAGATACGCAGTATTTT,CASSAGTSGPTDTQYF
TRBJ2-7,TRBV3-1,.,.,12,TGTGCCAGCAGCTTTTTTGGCGGCGAGCAGTACTTC,CASSFFGGEQYF
TRBJ2-3,TRBV5-1,.,.,17,TGCGCCAGCAGCATGGCCGCGGGGCCCGTAAGCACAGATACGCAGTATTTT,CASSMAAGPVSTDTQYF
TRBJ1-2,TRBV4-3,.,.,15,TGCGCCAGCACCCCGGACAGCGATCAGAACTATGGCTACACCTTC,CASTPDSDQNYGYTF
TRBJ2-2,TRBV2,.,few,14,TGTGCCAGCAGTGACAGAGCGAACACCGGGGAGCTGTTTTTT,CASSDRANTGELFF
TRBJ2-7,TRBV10-3,.,.,11,TGTGCCATCAGTGCCGAATACGAGCAGTACTTC,CAISAEYEQYF